The rows below give T cell receptor beta chains drawn from one sample of a study of OX40 agonist ivuxolimab in advanced cancers. The table came from immunoSEQ multiplex PCR; TCRdb's copy has only in-frame clones and leaves some out. Seen here are about 80,000 clones, almost 85% observed once, and the top ten hold approximately 25%. The input for sequencing was CD4+ or CD8+ T cells sorted from blood, taken in a trial of the OX40 agonist ivuxolimab. Every receptor here comes from an adult with an advanced solid tumor such as melanoma, head and neck, liver or kidney cancer. Both conserved end residues are part of each CDR3. Fields, in order: clone size, V gene, D gene, CDR3 length, J gene, CDR3 protein, CDR3 DNA. The D gene is left open where the match is weak. Rows may omit the clone size; those that give it use once, few, many or a size class.

abundance: NA
v_gene: TRBV7-9
d_gene: NA
len: 13
j_gene: TRBJ1-5
CDR3aa: CASSLGQGQPQHF
CDR3nt: TGTGCCAGCAGCTTAGGGCAGGGGCAGCCCCAGCATTTT

abundance: NA
v_gene: TRBV19
d_gene: TRBD2
len: 19
j_gene: TRBJ2-1
CDR3aa: CASNQGGLAGRGSYNEQFF
CDR3nt: TGTGCCAGTAATCAGGGTGGACTAGCGGGGCGAGGATCCTACAATGAGCAGTTCTTC

abundance: once
v_gene: TRBV5-5
d_gene: TRBD1
len: 17
j_gene: TRBJ1-3
CDR3aa: CASSSTGLLESGNTIYF
CDR3nt: TGTGCCAGCAGCTCGACAGGGCTCCTTGAGAGTGGAAACACCATATATTTT

abundance: NA
v_gene: TRBV30
d_gene: NA
len: 13
j_gene: TRBJ1-2
CDR3aa: CAWSPRVDYGYTF
CDR3nt: TGTGCCTGGAGTCCTAGGGTGGACTATGGCTACACCTTC

abundance: NA
v_gene: TRBV5-6
d_gene: NA
len: 14
j_gene: TRBJ1-2
CDR3aa: CASSPDGPNYGYTF
CDR3nt: TGTGCCAGCAGCCCGGACGGCCCCAACTATGGCTACACCTTC

abundance: NA
v_gene: TRBV5-6
d_gene: TRBD2
len: 15
j_gene: TRBJ2-1
CDR3aa: CASSLRFGGINEQFF
CDR3nt: TGTGCCAGCAGCCTACGGTTCGGGGGGATCAATGAGCAGTTCTTC

abundance: NA
v_gene: TRBV5-4
d_gene: NA
len: 16
j_gene: TRBJ1-2
CDR3aa: CASSPEAGASFYGYTF
CDR3nt: TGTGCCAGCAGCCCGGAGGCGGGGGCGTCCTTCTATGGCTACACCTTC

abundance: NA
v_gene: TRBV7-2
d_gene: NA
len: 16
j_gene: TRBJ1-3
CDR3aa: CASSLIWGSSGNTIYF
CDR3nt: TGTGCCAGCAGCTTAATTTGGGGATCGTCTGGAAACACCATATATTTT

abundance: NA
v_gene: TRBV5-8
d_gene: NA
len: 14
j_gene: TRBJ1-5
CDR3aa: CASTQDTSNQPQHF
CDR3nt: TGTGCCAGCACCCAGGACACAAGCAATCAGCCCCAGCATTTT

abundance: NA
v_gene: TRBV5-1
d_gene: NA
len: 14
j_gene: TRBJ2-7
CDR3aa: CASSLAYGTYEQYF
CDR3nt: TGCGCCAGCAGCTTGGCCTACGGGACCTACGAGCAGTACTTC

abundance: NA
v_gene: TRBV5-6
d_gene: TRBD2
len: 15
j_gene: TRBJ2-1
CDR3aa: CASSFRPGGLNEQFF
CDR3nt: TGTGCCAGCAGCTTCAGGCCGGGGGGGTTGAATGAGCAGTTCTTC

abundance: NA
v_gene: TRBV10-2
d_gene: NA
len: 13
j_gene: TRBJ1-1
CDR3aa: CASTRTKNTEAFF
CDR3nt: TGCGCCAGCACTCGGACCAAGAACACTGAAGCTTTCTTT

abundance: NA
v_gene: TRBV7-6
d_gene: TRBD2
len: 20
j_gene: TRBJ2-5
CDR3aa: CASSLAPLAGVSSVRETQYF
CDR3nt: TGTGCCAGCAGCTTAGCACCATTAGCGGGAGTATCTTCGGTTAGGGAGACCCAGTACTTC

abundance: NA
v_gene: TRBV11-2
d_gene: NA
len: 13
j_gene: TRBJ2-1
CDR3aa: CASSFTGYNEQFF
CDR3nt: TGTGCCAGCAGCTTTACAGGGTACAATGAGCAGTTCTTC

abundance: NA
v_gene: TRBV11-2
d_gene: NA
len: 15
j_gene: TRBJ1-5
CDR3aa: CASSLGGKWNQPQHF
CDR3nt: TGTGCCAGCAGCTTAGGCGGAAAGTGGAATCAGCCCCAGCATTTT

abundance: once
v_gene: TRBV28
d_gene: NA
len: 13
j_gene: TRBJ1-1
CDR3aa: CASSWARGTEAFF
CDR3nt: TGTGCCAGCAGTTGGGCTAGGGGCACTGAAGCTTTCTTT

abundance: NA
v_gene: TRBV6-5
d_gene: TRBD2
len: 15
j_gene: TRBJ2-5
CDR3aa: CASSLSAGGQETQYF
CDR3nt: TGTGCCAGCAGCCTCTCCGCGGGGGGACAAGAGACCCAGTACTTC

abundance: once
v_gene: TRBV5-1
d_gene: TRBD2
len: 14
j_gene: TRBJ2-3
CDR3aa: CASSLELAGDPQYF
CDR3nt: TGCGCCAGCAGCTTGGAACTAGCGGGAGATCCGCAGTATTTT

abundance: NA
v_gene: TRBV18
d_gene: NA
len: 11
j_gene: TRBJ2-3
CDR3aa: CASSPGDTQYF
CDR3nt: TGTGCCAGCTCACCAGGGGATACGCAGTATTTT

abundance: few
v_gene: TRBV2
d_gene: NA
len: 12
j_gene: TRBJ1-5
CDR3aa: CASSEGGKPQHF
CDR3nt: TGTGCCAGCAGTGAAGGAGGGAAGCCCCAGCATTTT

abundance: NA
v_gene: TRBV5-1
d_gene: TRBD2
len: 14
j_gene: TRBJ2-5
CDR3aa: CASSLELAQETQYF
CDR3nt: TGCGCCAGCAGCTTGGAACTAGCGCAAGAGACCCAGTACTTC

abundance: once
v_gene: TRBV30
d_gene: TRBD2
len: 14
j_gene: TRBJ2-1
CDR3aa: CAWSLRLAGVEQFF
CDR3nt: TGTGCCTGGAGCTTGCGACTAGCGGGAGTTGAGCAGTTCTTC

abundance: NA
v_gene: TRBV7-2
d_gene: NA
len: 16
j_gene: TRBJ2-2
CDR3aa: CASSLYVVAGTGELFF
CDR3nt: TGTGCCAGCAGCTTATACGTAGTGGCCGGGACCGGGGAGCTGTTTTTT

abundance: NA
v_gene: TRBV5-6
d_gene: NA
len: 15
j_gene: TRBJ1-3
CDR3aa: CASSPTGGTGNTIYF
CDR3nt: TGTGCCAGCAGCCCGACCGGGGGCACTGGAAACACCATATATTTT